The next 18 T cell receptor beta chains were all read from a single sample in a study of shared clonotypes between healthy human individuals. Some clones are missing from TCRdb's copy, which holds only in-frame ones; the method was immunoSEQ multiplex PCR. In the table there are about 490,000 clones, roughly 85% of which are singletons. The source material was PBMCs. These receptors were collected from a woman aged 35 to 49 in good health. Some clones in this sample may be carry-over from other donors' samples.

The V call is TRBV19, the J call TRBJ1-5; D remains ambiguous. Germline V gene data show CDR1 as LNHDA and CDR2 as SQIVND (reference sequence). The CDR3 covers 15 residues. V lost 5 bases, J lost 0 bases, and 11 bases lay in between. CDR3 residues: CASSFRPYSNQPQHF. The DNA of the CDR3 is TGTGCCAGTAGTTTCAGGCCATATAGCAATCAGCCCCAGCATTTT.

The chain has TRBV7-7 and TRBJ2-2; a possible D gene is TRBD2 (5 bases). CDR1 is SSHAT, CDR2 FNYEAQ, per germline (reference sequence). The CDR3 consists of 14 residues. The CDR3 DNA reads as TGTGCTAGCGCCCGGCGTGAGGGCACCGGGGAGCTGTTTTTT. Its translation is CASARREGTGELFF.

The chain recombines TRBV5-6 with TRBJ1-2; D is ambiguous. The CDR3 spans 13 residues. CDR1 is SGHDT and CDR2 is YYEEEE in the germline V gene. Trimming removed 0 bases from V and 3 bases from J, with 6 bases in between. CDR3 sequence: CASSLARDYGYTF. Here the CDR3 DNA reads TGTGCCAGCAGCTTGGCTCGTGACTATGGCTACACCTTC. Looking up the rest from reference TRBV5-6 and TRBJ1-2 gives the full variable domain: DAGVTQSPTHLIKTRGQQVTLRCSPKSGHDTVSWYQQALGQGPQFIFQYYEEEERQRGNFPDRFSGHQFPNYSSELNVNALLLGDSALYLCASSLARDYGYTFGSGTRLTVV.

The chain recombines TRBV19 with TRBJ2-1; D may be TRBD1 (5 bases). CDR3 length equals 15 residues. The V end lost 3 bases, the J end lost 8 bases, and 17 bases lay between the germline ends. CDR1 and CDR2 from the germline V gene are LNHDA and SQIVND (reference sequence). This CDR3 is CASSIRGRLSHEQFF. CDR3 in DNA: TGTGCCAGTAGTATTAGGGGCAGGCTCTCCCATGAGCAGTTCTTC.

This chain uses TRBV7-6 with TRBJ2-3; TRBD2 matches 7 bases. This CDR3 region has 16 residues. After removal of 5 bases from V and 0 bases from J, the junction contained 8 bases not matched to a gene. Germline CDR1 SGHVS, CDR2 FNYEAQ. The CDR3 loop is CASSPMPAGSTDTQYF. CDR3 nucleotides: TGTGCCAGCAGCCCCATGCCAGCGGGAAGCACAGATACGCAGTATTTT.

The chain uses TRBV7-9 and TRBJ2-7; D unclear. The germline CDR1 and CDR2 sequences are SEHNR and FQNEAQ (reference sequence). The CDR3 totals 12 residues. Trimming took 3 bases from V and 6 from J, leaving 9 bases between them. CDR3 bases: TGTGCCAGCAGCTTGCAGTTCCGCGAGCAGTACTTC. Translating gives CASSLQFREQYF.

The chain joins TRBV30 to TRBJ1-5; possible D gene TRBD1, 6 bases. In germline, CDR1 is GTSNPN, CDR2 SVGIG (reference sequence). The CDR3 is made up of 13 amino acids. Trimming cost V 4 bases and J 4 bases, with 11 bases left between them. The CDR3 DNA reads TGTGCCTGGAAGACAGGTGGAAATCAGCCCCAGCATTTT. Residues: CAWKTGGNQPQHF.

In its sample, this clone was seen once. The chain employs TRBV15 and TRBJ2-3; possible D gene TRBD2, 5 bases. Germline assignment: CDR1 LNHNV and CDR2 YYDKDF (reference sequence). The CDR3 loop spans 14 amino acids. V was clipped by 5 bases and J by 4 bases, with 13 bases between them. DNA for the CDR3: TGTGCCACCAGCGGTCGAACAGCGGCAGATACGCAGTATTTT. It codes for CATSGRTAADTQYF.

The chain couples TRBV7-9 to TRBJ2-7; D possibly uses TRBD1 or TRBD2 (6 bases each). Looked up from germline, CDR1 is SEHNR and CDR2 is FQNEAQ (reference sequence). V shed 1 base and J shed 3 bases, with 10 bases lying between them. CDR3 length: 14 residues. CDR3 in amino acids: CASSLGTAGYEQYF. The CDR3 DNA sequence: TGTGCCAGCAGCTTAGGGACAGCGGGCTACGAGCAGTACTTC. The entire variable domain, with the rest obtained from reference TRBV7-9 and TRBJ2-7, is as follows: DTGVSQNPRHKITKRGQNVTFRCDPISEHNRLYWYRQTLGQGPEFLTYFQNEAQLEKSRLLSDRFSAERPKGSFSTLEIQRTEQGDSAMYLCASSLGTAGYEQYFGPGTRLTVT.

The count of this clone is one. V gene TRBV9 combines with J gene TRBJ2-7, with 12 positions matching TRBD2. Germline assignment: CDR1 SGDLS and CDR2 YYNGEE. Trimming cost V 3 bases and J 4 bases; bases outside gene matches: 5. This CDR3 has 15 residues. CDR3 region: CASSETSGSLYEQYF. DNA for the CDR3: TGTGCCAGCAGCGAGACTAGCGGGAGTCTGTACGAGCAGTACTTC. Full variable domain (rest looked up from reference TRBV9 and TRBJ2-7): DSGVTQTPKHLITATGQRVTLRCSPRSGDLSVYWYQQSLDQGLQFLIQYYNGEERAKGNILERFSAQQFPDLHSELNLSSLELGDSALYFCASSETSGSLYEQYFGPGTRLTVT.

The chain joins TRBV6-6 to TRBJ2-7; a weak D match, TRBD1 (6 bases). This CDR3 is 15 amino acids long. Germline values: CDR1 MNHNY, CDR2 SVGAGI (reference sequence). Trimming left V 2 bases short and J 3 bases short, with 14 bases between. For the CDR3, the DNA is TGTGCCAGCAGTTACGGCAGGGGTTCTTTCTACGAGCAGTACTTC. Its translation is CASSYGRGSFYEQYF.

The chain joins TRBV7-6 to TRBJ2-3; D gene uncertain. Between the trimmed V and J ends, which lost 4 bases and 5 bases, there was a span of 10 bases. Germline V gives CDR1 SGHVS, CDR2 FNYEAQ. The CDR3 totals 13 residues. CDR3 loop: CASSSTWGDTQYF. CDR3 in DNA: TGTGCCAGCAGCTCGACATGGGGAGATACGCAGTATTTT.

V is TRBV19 and J is TRBJ2-1; D may be TRBD2 (6 bases). CDR3 length: 14 amino acids. V lost 7 bases, J lost 4 bases, and 14 bases lay in between. Germline V gives CDR1 LNHDA, CDR2 SQIVND (reference sequence). CDR3 protein: CASKTPGLYNEQFF. CDR3 DNA sequence: TGTGCCAGTAAAACACCGGGACTGTACAATGAGCAGTTCTTC.

J is TRBJ2-7 and V is TRBV7-2; maybe TRBD2 (6 bases). This CDR3 has 15 amino acids. The V gene lost 3 bases and the J gene lost 4 bases, with 16 bases spanning the gap. The germline CDR1 and CDR2 sequences are SGHTA and FQGNSA. CDR3 amino acids: CASSFMPAAGYEQYF. The CDR3 DNA follows: TGTGCCAGCAGCTTTATGCCCGCGGCGGGGTACGAGCAGTACTTC.

This chain uses TRBV2 with TRBJ2-2; 7 nucleotides agree with TRBD1. There are 15 residues in the CDR3. Germline values: CDR1 SNHLY, CDR2 FYNNEI. The V gene end was trimmed by 4 bases and the J gene end by 4 bases; junction bases not matched to a gene: 6. For the CDR3, the DNA is TGTGCCAGCAGTGGGAGACAGGGAACCACCGGGGAGCTGTTTTTT. Protein product: CASSGRQGTTGELFF.

This chain connects TRBV7-6 to TRBJ2-2, with 8 bases matching TRBD2. Germline V gives CDR1 SGHVS, CDR2 FNYEAQ. With V trimmed by 0 bases and J by 7 bases, 7 bases remained unmatched. This CDR3 spans 16 amino acids. CDR3 residues: CASSLALREVVGELFF. For the CDR3, the DNA is TGTGCCAGCAGCTTAGCTTTGCGGGAGGTGGTCGGGGAGCTGTTTTTT.

The chain combines TRBV18 with TRBJ2-5; D may be TRBD1 (5 bases). Trimming took off 5 bases at V and 2 bases at J, with 9 bases between the two ends. Per germline, CDR1 KGHSH and CDR2 LQKENI. The CDR3 sequence is 13 residues long. In nucleotides, the CDR3 is TGTGCCAGCTCAGAGACAGTACAAGAGACCCAGTACTTC. Translation gives CASSETVQETQYF. The whole variable domain, filled in from reference TRBV18 and TRBJ2-5, reads NAGVMQNPRHLVRRRGQEARLRCSPMKGHSHVYWYRQLPEEGLKFMVYLQKENIIDESGMPKERFSAEFPKEGPSILRIQQVVRGDSAAYFCASSETVQETQYFGPGTRLLVL.

The V and J genes are TRBV28 and TRBJ2-5; TRBD2 is a possible D gene (5 bases). Trimming cost V 6 bases and J 4 bases, with 15 bases left between them. CDR3 length equals 14 residues. CDR1 MDHEN and CDR2 SYDVKM come from the germline V gene. The CDR3 DNA follows: TGTGCCAGCAGCCTTCCAATAGCGAGAGAGACCCAGTACTTC. Its protein is CASSLPIARETQYF.